The sequence of this T cell receptor beta chain was determined in a study of blood T cells in healthy people across ages. Study-level findings and limits: It was not possible, with unsorted PBMCs, to conclusively compare naive and antigen-experienced cells.

Isolated PBMCs totaled at least 7 million in each sample. As regards this clonotype: Antigen specificity is unknown. Relative to the germline gene, one junction end is altered; a read error may explain this.

Primers used in a second PCR of roughly 7 to 12 cycles were a sample-barcoded 5' primer and a J-beta primer mix. Carrying 12 random nucleotides, a template-switch adaptor labeled each individual cDNA molecule. One entry per CDR3 protein results from TCRdb running MiXCR on the 5' RACE reads. The sample has over 1,300,000 distinct CDR3 sequences; around 59% are singletons. Germline lookup yields CDR1 LGHDT and CDR2 YNNKEL (reference sequence). The CDR3 covers 16 residues. J is TRBJ2-5 and V is TRBV3-1; D ambiguous. Source material: blood. This TCR derives from a young man in good health. The CDR3 nucleotides read TGTGCCGGCAGCCAAGATGATGAAGGGCTTACAGAGACCCAGTACTTC. This gives the protein CAGSQDDEGLTETQYF.